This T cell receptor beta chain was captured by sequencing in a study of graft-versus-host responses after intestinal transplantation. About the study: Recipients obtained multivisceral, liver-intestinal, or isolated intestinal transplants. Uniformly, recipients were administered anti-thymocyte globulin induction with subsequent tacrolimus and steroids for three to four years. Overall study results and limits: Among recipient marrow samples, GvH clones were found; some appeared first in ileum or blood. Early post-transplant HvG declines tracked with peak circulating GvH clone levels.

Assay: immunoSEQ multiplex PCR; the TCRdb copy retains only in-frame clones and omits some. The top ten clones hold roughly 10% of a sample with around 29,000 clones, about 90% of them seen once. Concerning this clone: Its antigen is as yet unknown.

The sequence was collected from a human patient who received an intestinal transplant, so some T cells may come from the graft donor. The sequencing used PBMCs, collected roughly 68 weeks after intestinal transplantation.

CDR3 region: CASSDVYEQYF. CDR3 bases: TGTGCCAGCAGTGACGTTTACGAGCAGTACTTC. This chain links TRBV25-1 with TRBJ2-7; the D is unclear. This CDR3 has 11 residues. V was shortened by 3 bases and J by 4 bases, with 4 bases between the two germline ends. Per the germline V gene, CDR1 is MGHDK and CDR2 is SYGVNS.